A selection of T cell receptor beta chains follows, all from one sample in a study of cytomegalovirus exposure and HLA in healthy donors. The protocol was immunoSEQ multiplex PCR, while the TCRdb copy is restricted to in-frame clones and leaves out a portion. This table holds some 100,000 clones, 77% found once. The sequencing input was PBMCs. Every receptor here comes from a man aged 40-55 years in good health and CMV-seropositive. CDR3s include the opening cysteine and the closing phenylalanine or tryptophan. Each record gives: V gene, clone size, D gene, CDR3 length, J gene, CDR3 DNA, CDR3 protein. The D gene is left open where the match is weak. Where a row states a size, it is once, few, many or the class of an expanded clone; other rows omit it.

>TRBV7-2|.|.|15|TRBJ2-1
TGTGCCAGCAGCCCTCGAAGAAGCACAGGGAATGAGCAGTTCTTC
CASSPRRSTGNEQFF
>TRBV10-3|.|.|13|TRBJ1-6
TGTGCCATCCGGGCAGGGGTGGGTTCACCCCTCCACTTT
CAIRAGVGSPLHF
>TRBV19|.|.|17|TRBJ1-5
TGTGCCAGTAGTATAAGTGGCGGGGGATACGGCAATCAGCCCCAGCATTTT
CASSISGGGYGNQPQHF
>TRBV7-8|once|TRBD1|14|TRBJ1-6
TGTGCCAGCAGCACCGGGACAGATAATTCACCCCTCCACTTT
CASSTGTDNSPLHF
>TRBV7-3|.|.|16|TRBJ2-3
TGTGCCAGCAGCTTAAGGGGCAGTGAGGGCACAGATACGCAGTATTTT
CASSLRGSEGTDTQYF
>TRBV4-1|.|.|15|TRBJ2-1
TGCGCCAGCAGCCCATACGGACTCGCCAGGAATGAGCAGTTCTTC
CASSPYGLARNEQFF
>TRBV27|.|.|15|TRBJ2-5
TGTGCCAGCAGTTTGGACCAGACAGTTCAAGAGACCCAGTACTTC
CASSLDQTVQETQYF
>TRBV15|.|.|13|TRBJ1-1
TGTGCCACCAGCCCCTCGCGGGGAACTGAAGCTTTCTTT
CATSPSRGTEAFF
>TRBV7-8|few|.|16|TRBJ2-5
TGTGCCAGCAGCTTACTCCCCGGCCAGGTCCAAGAGACCCAGTACTTC
CASSLLPGQVQETQYF
>TRBV19|.|TRBD1|15|TRBJ2-1
TGTGCCAGTAGTGCTGGGTTACAGGGGATAGATGAGCAGTTCTTC
CASSAGLQGIDEQFF
>TRBV19|.|.|13|TRBJ1-5
TGTGCCAGTAGTAGGGAAGGGGGACAGCCCCAGCATTTT
CASSREGGQPQHF
>TRBV11-2|.|TRBD1|15|TRBJ2-4
TGTGCCAGCAGCCCGGACAGGGTCTCGGGAAACATTCAGTACTTC
CASSPDRVSGNIQYF
>TRBV2|.|.|15|TRBJ2-4
TGTGCCAGCAGTGAACTGGGGCAGGATTACAACATTCAGTACTTC
CASSELGQDYNIQYF
>TRBV6-5|few|TRBD1|14|TRBJ1-6
TGTGCCAGCAGGCCGACAGGGGTTTATTCACCCCTCCACTTT
CASRPTGVYSPLHF
>TRBV23-1|.|.|16|TRBJ2-1
TGCGCCAGGGAATCAGGACCCGGGAGCTCCTACAATGAGCAGTTCTTC
CARESGPGSSYNEQFF
>TRBV11-3|.|.|16|TRBJ2-3
TGTGCCAGCAGCTCAAAGACAGCTTCTAGCACAGATACGCAGTATTTT
CASSSKTASSTDTQYF
>TRBV11-2|.|TRBD2|17|TRBJ2-5
TGTGCCAGCAGCCCTCGACTAGCGGGGGGGCCAGAAGAGACCCAGTACTTC
CASSPRLAGGPEETQYF
>TRBV6-1|.|TRBD2|15|TRBJ2-7
TGTGCCAGCAGTAGTAGCGGGGATTCTAGTTTCGAGCAGTACTTC
CASSSSGDSSFEQYF
>TRBV19|.|.|12|TRBJ2-5
TGTGCCAGTAGCAGGGTGGGAGAGACCCAGTACTTC
CASSRVGETQYF
>TRBV18|.|.|18|TRBJ2-3
TGTGCCAGCTCACCGTTTATCCCGGGCCAGCGGCTCACAGATACGCAGTATTTT
CASSPFIPGQRLTDTQYF
>TRBV28|.|TRBD1|16|TRBJ2-6
TGTGCCAGCATGGGACAGGACCGCTCTGGGGCCAACGTCCTGACTTTC
CASMGQDRSGANVLTF
>TRBV5-1|.|.|14|TRBJ2-5
TGCGCCAGCAGCCATGTGGGGCCCTGGGAGACCCAGTACTTC
CASSHVGPWETQYF
>TRBV15|.|TRBD1|14|TRBJ2-5
TGTGCCACCAGCAGAAACAGGGGGCCAGAGACCCAGTACTTC
CATSRNRGPETQYF
>TRBV11-2|.|.|14|TRBJ2-5
TGTGCCAGCAGCTTAGTCCCCTCTTCGGGGACCCAGTACTTC
CASSLVPSSGTQYF
>TRBV11-1|.|TRBD2|15|TRBJ2-7
TGTGCCAGCAGCTTGCGGGGGACCGGCTCCTACGAGCAGTACTTC
CASSLRGTGSYEQYF
>TRBV7-9|.|.|15|TRBJ2-2
TGTTCCAGCAGCTTAGTCTCTCTAAACACCGGGGAGCTGTTTTTT
CSSSLVSLNTGELFF
>TRBV15|.|.|14|TRBJ2-5
TGTGCCACCAGTCAGGGACACAGAAAAGAGACCCAGTACTTC
CATSQGHRKETQYF
>TRBV7-9|few|.|16|TRBJ1-6
TGTGCCAGCAGCCCCGGACATTCCGGTTATAATTCACCCCTCCACTTT
CASSPGHSGYNSPLHF
>TRBV28|few|.|16|TRBJ1-3
TGTGCCAGCAGCGTATTGGACAGAACAACTGGAAACACCATATATTTT
CASSVLDRTTGNTIYF
>TRBV5-1|once|.|14|TRBJ2-5
TGCGCCAGCAGCTTGGGGCAGGGTGGAGAGACCCAGTACTTC
CASSLGQGGETQYF
>TRBV30|.|TRBD1|14|TRBJ1-6
TGTGCCTGGAGTTCTCTCAGGGGGAATTCACCCCTCCACTTT
CAWSSLRGNSPLHF
>TRBV6-4|.|TRBD1|14|TRBJ2-5
TGTGCCAGCAGTTGGGACAGGGGCGAAGAGACCCAGTACTTC
CASSWDRGEETQYF
>TRBV5-1|.|.|15|TRBJ2-7
TGCGCCAGCAGCTCAGGGGCGAGTAGCTCCTACGAGCAGTACTTC
CASSSGASSSYEQYF
>TRBV11-2|.|.|14|TRBJ2-7
TGTGCCAGCAGCTTAGTATTATCGGGGTCTGAGCAGTACTTC
CASSLVLSGSEQYF
>TRBV6-5|.|TRBD1|12|TRBJ1-3
TGTGCCGTACGACAGGGGAGAAACACCATATATTTT
CAVRQGRNTIYF
>TRBV7-9|.|TRBD2|13|TRBJ2-4
TGTGCCAGCAGCTTACCGGACGAGGGAGGGGAGTACTTC
CASSLPDEGGEYF
>TRBV9|.|TRBD1|14|TRBJ1-2
TGTGCCAGCAGCGTAGAAAGGGACAGCTATGGCTACACCTTC
CASSVERDSYGYTF
>TRBV4-1|.|.|13|TRBJ1-1
TGCGCCAGCAGCCGTAAATTGAACACTGAAGCTTTCTTT
CASSRKLNTEAFF
>TRBV7-2|.|.|15|TRBJ2-3
TGTGCCAGCAGCTTAAATCCGGGTAGCACAGATACGCAGTATTTT
CASSLNPGSTDTQYF
>TRBV5-6|.|.|15|TRBJ2-5
TGTGCCAGCAGCCTCGCTAGACAGCAAAAAGAGACCCAGTACTTC
CASSLARQQKETQYF
>TRBV10-3|once|TRBD1|15|TRBJ1-1
TGTGCCATCATGGCAGACAGGGTTACGGACACTGAAGCTTTCTTT
CAIMADRVTDTEAFF
>TRBV28|.|TRBD1|15|TRBJ1-2
TGTGCCAGCAGGGGACAGGGCGCGGGGAACTATGGCTACACCTTC
CASRGQGAGNYGYTF
>TRBV4-1|few|.|16|TRBJ2-6
TGCGCCAGCAGCAAACGACAGGTGTCTGGGGCCAACGTCCTGACTTTC
CASSKRQVSGANVLTF
>TRBV28|.|TRBD1|14|TRBJ1-2
TGTGCCAGCAGTTTGGACAGGACCCCTAGGGGCTACACCTTC
CASSLDRTPRGYTF
>TRBV6-5|.|TRBD1|12|TRBJ2-7
TGTGCCAGCAGCCCGGACAGGGGACGGCAGTACTTC
CASSPDRGRQYF
>TRBV7-8|.|TRBD2|15|TRBJ2-7
TGTGCCAGCAGCACCACTAGCGGGCTTTCCTACGAGCAGTACTTC
CASSTTSGLSYEQYF
>TRBV5-3|once|TRBD1|15|TRBJ1-5
TGTGCCAGAAGCCCCGGTGGACAGGGTAGGCAGCCCCAGCATTTT
CARSPGGQGRQPQHF
>TRBV5-8|.|.|15|TRBJ2-3
TGTGCCAGCAGCTTCCTCCGAACTAGCACAGATACGCAGTATTTT
CASSFLRTSTDTQYF